The rows below give T cell receptor beta chains drawn from one sample of a study of radiotherapy plus CTLA-4 blockade in lung cancer. The repertoire was sequenced with immunoSEQ multiplex PCR; TCRdb's copy has only in-frame clones and lacks some. The table has about 120,000 clones, 78% seen once. The specimen comprised peripheral blood, sampled from a patient treated with radiotherapy plus ipilimumab. The receptors originated from a human donor with non-small cell lung cancer who had a partial response to radiotherapy plus ipilimumab. Each CDR3 is given with its conserved first and last residue. The order of the fields is D gene, V gene, J gene, clone size, CDR3 DNA, CDR3 protein. The D gene is left open where the match is weak. Rows may omit the clone size; those that give it use once, few, many or a size class.

TRBD1,TRBV2,TRBJ2-3,-,TGTGCCAGCAGTGCCGACAGGGGAAATACGTATTTT,CASSADRGNTYF
TRBD1,TRBV5-1,TRBJ1-1,-,TGCGCCAGCAGCCCGACAGGGGTCGCTGAAGCTTTCTTT,CASSPTGVAEAFF
-,TRBV20-1,TRBJ2-5,-,TGCAGTGCTAGCCCCGGTCAGACCCAGTACTTC,CSASPGQTQYF
TRBD1,TRBV2,TRBJ2-5,-,TGTGCCAGCAGGCTGGTAGGGGGCGGGGAGACCCAGTACTTC,CASRLVGGGETQYF
TRBD1,TRBV5-1,TRBJ2-2,few,TGCGCCAGCAGCGTCGGGACAGGGTACACCGGGGAGCTGTTTTTT,CASSVGTGYTGELFF
TRBD1,TRBV19,TRBJ2-3,-,TGTGCCAGTAGTTCCCGACAGGGACGCACAGATACGCAGTATTTT,CASSSRQGRTDTQYF
TRBD1,TRBV7-2,TRBJ1-1,-,TGTGCCAGCAGCTTATCTCGGGACAGCAACACTGAAGCTTTCTTT,CASSLSRDSNTEAFF
-,TRBV9,TRBJ1-1,-,TGTGCCAGCAGCCCAGCGGCGGTAGGAGTAACTGAAGCTTTCTTT,CASSPAAVGVTEAFF
-,TRBV29-1,TRBJ2-3,-,TGCAGCGTTTGGGCGGGCGAAAGCACAGATACGCAGTATTTT,CSVWAGESTDTQYF
-,TRBV18,TRBJ1-5,-,TGTGCCAGCTCACCTGCGGACAGTTATAGCAATCAGCCCCAGCATTTT,CASSPADSYSNQPQHF
TRBD1,TRBV7-8,TRBJ1-2,-,TGTGCCAGCAGCTCCGCCCCAGCGACAGGGTCTGGCTACACCTTC,CASSSAPATGSGYTF
-,TRBV29-1,TRBJ2-3,-,TGCAGCGTTGAACAGGGGAGGGCAGATACGCAGTATTTT,CSVEQGRADTQYF
-,TRBV27,TRBJ1-6,-,TGTGCCAGCAGTTTATCTCAGGTCCGATCACCCCTCCACTTT,CASSLSQVRSPLHF
-,TRBV7-8,TRBJ2-6,-,TGTGCCAGCAGCTGGGGCTCGCATACTGGGGCCAACGTCCTGACTTTC,CASSWGSHTGANVLTF
-,TRBV5-1,TRBJ1-1,-,TGCGCCAGCAGCTTTAGTCAGGGGACCACTGAAGCTTTCTTT,CASSFSQGTTEAFF
-,TRBV21-1,TRBJ2-1,-,TGTGCCAGCAGCAAAAACACAGGGAATGAGCAGTTCTTC,CASSKNTGNEQFF
TRBD2,TRBV27,TRBJ2-3,-,TGTGCCAGCAGGGTACGAGCGGGAGGGACCACAGATACGCAGTATTTT,CASRVRAGGTTDTQYF
-,TRBV29-1,TRBJ2-7,-,TGCAGCGTTGGTTTCCAGGCCTCCTACGAGCAGTACTTC,CSVGFQASYEQYF
-,TRBV6-5,TRBJ1-5,once,TGTGCCAGCAGTTACTTTGCAGGCAATCAGCCCCAGCATTTT,CASSYFAGNQPQHF
TRBD1,TRBV6-4,TRBJ1-1,few,TGTGCCAGCAGTGACGGGACAGGGAATCGAGCTTTCTTT,CASSDGTGNRAFF